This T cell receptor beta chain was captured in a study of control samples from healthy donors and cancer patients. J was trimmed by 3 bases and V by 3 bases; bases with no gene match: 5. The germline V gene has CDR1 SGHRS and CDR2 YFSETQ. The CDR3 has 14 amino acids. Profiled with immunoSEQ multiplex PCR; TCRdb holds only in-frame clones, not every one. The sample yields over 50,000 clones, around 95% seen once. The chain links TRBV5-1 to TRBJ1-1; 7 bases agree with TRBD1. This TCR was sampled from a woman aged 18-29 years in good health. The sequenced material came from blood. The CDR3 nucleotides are TGCGCCAGCAGCTCGGGGACAGCGCACACTGAAGCTTTCTTT. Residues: CASSSGTAHTEAFF.